This T cell receptor beta chain was recovered during a study of T cell repertoires in aging, cancer and after chemotherapy. This clonotype was seen only a few times. The template was genomic DNA from peripheral blood, not RNA. A mixed TRB-A/B primer pool amplified rearranged TRB by multiplex touch-down PCR. One entry per CDR3 protein, called by TCRdb with MiXCR from the multiplex PCR reads. The data show 8,500 to 9,500 distinct CDR3 sequences, with more than 20% seen just once and roughly 13% held by the top ten. This CDR3 region has 15 residues. V dropped 2 bases and J dropped 4; count of bases not matched to a gene: 7. The germline V gene encodes CDR1 GTSNPN and CDR2 SVGIG (reference sequence).

This clonotype was obtained from a human donor with a blood cancer. The donor label of this sample is uncertain. The chain employs TRBV30 and TRBJ1-2; 10 bases match TRBD1. The sequenced material came from blood. As DNA, the CDR3 is TGTGCCTGGAGTACATTGACAGGGGGCGTCTATGGCTACACCTTC. This encodes CAWSTLTGGVYGYTF.